The present T cell receptor beta chain was sequenced within a study of blood T cell repertoires in COVID-19. Study details: Samples came from the United States, Italy and Spain, spanning acute and convalescent COVID-19. The cDNA or gDNA used as material had been derived from T cells, B-cell-depleted T cells, or PBMCs.

The CDR3 consists of 15 residues. The germline V gene has CDR1 SGHTA and CDR2 FQGNSA. Trimming took off 0 bases at V and 0 bases at J, with 9 bases between the two ends. Original methodology: How many nucleated cells were present was estimated from reference gene primer amplification. Sequencing used immunoSEQ multiplex PCR; TCRdb keeps in-frame clones, though not all of them. The V and J calls and the clone size are those of that table, but D and trimming were determined from the DNA. The sample lists about 100,000 clones, 85% to 90% seen once, with under 4.5% in the top ten. This clone appeared a few times.

This chain connects TRBV7-2 to TRBJ2-7; perhaps TRBD1 as D (5 bases). The receptor's source is a man aged 60 to 69 with acute or convalescent COVID-19. Material for sequencing was peripheral blood. For the CDR3, the DNA is TGTGCCAGCAGCTTAGCAGGGGCCAGCTCCTACGAGCAGTACTTC. Translating gives CASSLAGASSYEQYF.